This TCR beta chain was obtained from a study of early T cells in non-severe SARS-CoV-2 infection. Study overall: Bulk RNA isolated from unsorted whole blood underwent sequencing; chains were not paired. Study outcomes and limitations: Matches to VDJdb favored anti-spike CD8 responses and missed private and CD4 specificities.

Individual cDNA molecules received unique molecular identifiers during library preparation. TCRdb independently ran MiXCR on the 5' RACE reads; one entry per CDR3 protein. The sample has about 31,000 distinct CDR3 sequences, 5.7% seen once. The CDR3 runs 15 residues. The J segment lost 0 bases and the V segment lost 5 bases, leaving 6 bases of the junction unmatched. The germline gives CDR1 MNHEY, CDR2 SVGAGI. A note on this clonotype: Its matching antigen is unknown.

The specimen sequenced was whole blood. V gene TRBV6-5 combines with J gene TRBJ2-7; 8 bases are a match to TRBD1. This receptor was obtained from an adult who was a healthcare worker with PCR-confirmed SARS-CoV-2 infection or an uninfected control (not recorded which). The CDR3 spells CASSRPGQDSYEQYF. CDR3 DNA sequence: TGTGCCAGCAGTCGTCCGGGACAGGACTCCTACGAGCAGTACTTC.